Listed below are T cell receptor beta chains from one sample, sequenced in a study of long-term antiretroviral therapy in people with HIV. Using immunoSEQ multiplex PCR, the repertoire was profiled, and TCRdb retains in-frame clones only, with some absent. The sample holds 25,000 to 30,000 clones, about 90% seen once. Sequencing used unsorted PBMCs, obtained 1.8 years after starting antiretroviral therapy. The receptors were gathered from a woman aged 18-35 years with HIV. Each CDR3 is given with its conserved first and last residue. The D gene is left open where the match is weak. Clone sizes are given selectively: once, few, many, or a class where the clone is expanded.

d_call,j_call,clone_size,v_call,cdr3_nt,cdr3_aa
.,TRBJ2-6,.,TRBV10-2,TGCGCCAGCAGACAGGGATTCTCTGGGGCCAACGTCCTGACTTTC,CASRQGFSGANVLTF
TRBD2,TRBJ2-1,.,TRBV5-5,TGTGCCAGCAGCTCCATCAGGCGGGCTAGCGGGAGACAAGATGAGCAGTTCTTC,CASSSIRRASGRQDEQFF
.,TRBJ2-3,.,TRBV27,TGTGCCAGCAGTTTTTCCACAGATACGCAGTATTTT,CASSFSTDTQYF
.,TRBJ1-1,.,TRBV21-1,TGTGCCAGCAGCTTTCGGACAGGGGCCATGAACACTGAAGCTTTCTTT,CASSFRTGAMNTEAFF
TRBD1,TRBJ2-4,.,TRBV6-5,TGTGCCAGCAGTCGACAGGGGGTGGGGGACATTCAGTACTTC,CASSRQGVGDIQYF
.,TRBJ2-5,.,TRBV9,TGTGCCAGCAGCGCGGGCCCGGAGACCCAGTACTTC,CASSAGPETQYF
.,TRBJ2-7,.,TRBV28,TGTGCCAGCAGGACGACAGGGACTCACTACGAGCAGTACTTC,CASRTTGTHYEQYF
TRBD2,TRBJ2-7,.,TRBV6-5,TGTGCCAGCAGTTACTCGACTAGCGGGAGCTACGAGCAGTACTTC,CASSYSTSGSYEQYF
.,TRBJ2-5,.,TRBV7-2,TGTGCCAGCACCCTTGGGGGTTCGGAGACCCAGTACTTC,CASTLGGSETQYF
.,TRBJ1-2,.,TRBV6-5,TGTGCCAGCAGTTACTCGGAGGGGAATGGCTACACCTTC,CASSYSEGNGYTF
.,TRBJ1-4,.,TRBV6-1,TGTGCCAGCAGTGAAAAGGGGACACTCCAGCCAGAGGAAAAACTGTTTTTT,CASSEKGTLQPEEKLFF
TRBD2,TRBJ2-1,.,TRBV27,TGTGCCAGCAGTTATGGCAGCGGGGGTACCTACAATGAGCAGTTCTTC,CASSYGSGGTYNEQFF
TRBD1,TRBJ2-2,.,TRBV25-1,TGTGCCAGCAGTGAGGACAGGGACACCGGGGAGCTGTTTTTT,CASSEDRDTGELFF
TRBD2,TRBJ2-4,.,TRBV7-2,TGTGCCAGCAGCTCACCGAGACTAGCGGGAGGGGAAAACATTCAGTACTTC,CASSSPRLAGGENIQYF
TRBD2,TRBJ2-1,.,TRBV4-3,TGCGCCAGCAGCCAAGCCCGTCGGCTAGCGGGAGTCAAGCAGTTCTTC,CASSQARRLAGVKQFF
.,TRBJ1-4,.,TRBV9,TGTGCCAGCAGCGTAGCGGGTGATAATGAAAAACTGTTTTTT,CASSVAGDNEKLFF
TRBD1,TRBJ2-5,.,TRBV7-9,TGTGCCAGCAGCGAATGGGACAGAGATCAAGAGACCCAGTACTTC,CASSEWDRDQETQYF
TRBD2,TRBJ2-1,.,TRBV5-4,TGTGCCAGCAGCAAGCCGGGACTAGCGGGAGATCGAAGGGATGAGCAGTTCTTC,CASSKPGLAGDRRDEQFF
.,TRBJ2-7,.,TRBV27,TGTGCCAGCCCCAGGACACACGAGCAGTACTTC,CASPRTHEQYF
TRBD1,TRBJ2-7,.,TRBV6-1,TGTGCCAGCAGGAAGGACAGGGGCGACTCCTACGAGCAGTACTTC,CASRKDRGDSYEQYF
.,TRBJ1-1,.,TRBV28,TGTGCCAGCAGTTTATTGAGGCGGTCAGGGAGGGTCGGTGAAGCTTTCTTT,CASSLLRRSGRVGEAFF
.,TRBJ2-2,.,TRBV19,TGTGCCAGTAGTATCTCGTCTAACACCGGGGAGCTGTTTTTT,CASSISSNTGELFF
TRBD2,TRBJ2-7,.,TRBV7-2,TGTGCCAGCAGCACGTTCGGGACTAGCGGGCTTCAGCAGTACTTC,CASSTFGTSGLQQYF
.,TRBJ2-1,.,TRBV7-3,TGTGCCAGCAGCTTAACCCCTTCGGGCAATGAGCAGTTCTTC,CASSLTPSGNEQFF
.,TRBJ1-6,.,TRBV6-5,TGTGCCAGCAGTTTATTCGACAGCCGAAATTCACCCCTCCACTTT,CASSLFDSRNSPLHF
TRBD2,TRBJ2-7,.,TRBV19,TGTGCCAGTAGTATAGTCGGGGGGTCCACCTACGAGCAGTACTTC,CASSIVGGSTYEQYF
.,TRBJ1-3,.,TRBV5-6,TGTGCCAGCAGCGCGAAATCTGGAGTTTCGGAGGTGGACACCATATATTTT,CASSAKSGVSEVDTIYF
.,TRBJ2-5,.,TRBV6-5,TGTGCCAGCAGTAGAGGGGCGGAGACCCAGTACTTC,CASSRGAETQYF
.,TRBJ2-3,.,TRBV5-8,TGTGCCAGCAGCAGAAGGAGGGCCCTCGCAGATACGCAGTATTTT,CASSRRRALADTQYF
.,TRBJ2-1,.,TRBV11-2,TGTGCCAGCAGCTTAGGGCCGGGACTTCCACCTCATGAGCAGTTCTTC,CASSLGPGLPPHEQFF
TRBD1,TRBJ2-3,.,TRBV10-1,TGCGCCAGCAGTCAGGGGGAGAATTCGGATACGCAGTATTTT,CASSQGENSDTQYF
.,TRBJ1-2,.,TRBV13,TGTGCCAGCAGACCGTCCCGATCCGCAGCACCTGACGCTAACTATGGCTACACCTTC,CASRPSRSAAPDANYGYTF
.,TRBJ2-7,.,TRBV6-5,TGTGCCAGCAGCGAAATGGGACTCTACTACGAGCAGTACTTC,CASSEMGLYYEQYF
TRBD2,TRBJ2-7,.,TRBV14,TGTGCCAGCAGCCAAGGGATGAGCAGCGGGAGCTACGAGCAGTACTTC,CASSQGMSSGSYEQYF
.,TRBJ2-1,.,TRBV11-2,TGTGCCAGCAGCCAATCACCGGGACGCGTCTCCTACAATGAGCAGTTCTTC,CASSQSPGRVSYNEQFF
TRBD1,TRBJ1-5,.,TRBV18,TGTGCCAGCTCACCTCGAGGATCACCGGACAGGGAGCATTTT,CASSPRGSPDREHF
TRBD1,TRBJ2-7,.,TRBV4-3,TGCGCCAGCAGCCAAGACTGGGGGACAGGGGGCTTTTACGAGCAGTACTTC,CASSQDWGTGGFYEQYF
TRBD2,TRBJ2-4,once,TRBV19,TGTGCCAGTCTGATGGGACTAGCGGGAGGGGTAGCCAAAAACATTCAGTACTTC,CASLMGLAGGVAKNIQYF
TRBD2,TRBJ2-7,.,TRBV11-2,TGTGCCAGCAGCTCACATAGCGGGAGGGCTTCCTACGAGCAGTACTTC,CASSSHSGRASYEQYF
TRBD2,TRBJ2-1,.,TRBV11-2,TGTGCCAGCAGCTTAGAGCCGGGGACTAGCGATGAGCAGTTCTTC,CASSLEPGTSDEQFF
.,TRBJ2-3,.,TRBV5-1,TGCGCCAGCAGCTTGGTTTGGGGGTTGACAGATACGCAGTATTTT,CASSLVWGLTDTQYF
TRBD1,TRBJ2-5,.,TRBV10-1,TGCGCCAGCAGCGATTCCAGGGGGCTCCAAGAGACCCAGTACTTC,CASSDSRGLQETQYF
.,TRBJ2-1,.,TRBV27,TGTGCCAGCAGTCGAAGCGGTGGCTCCTACAATGAGCAGTTCTTC,CASSRSGGSYNEQFF
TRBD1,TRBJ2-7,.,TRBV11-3,TGTGCCAGCAGCTTAGAGACAGGGACCTCCTACGAGCAGTACTTC,CASSLETGTSYEQYF
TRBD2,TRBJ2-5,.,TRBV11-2,TGTGCCAGCAACTCCCGCGGGACTAGTTGGGAGACCCAGTACTTC,CASNSRGTSWETQYF
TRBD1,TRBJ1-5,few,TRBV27,TGTGCCAGCAGTTCCCGACAGGGGTTGGGTGGCAATCAGCCCCAGCATTTT,CASSSRQGLGGNQPQHF
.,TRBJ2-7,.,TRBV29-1,TGCAGCGTTGATTCCGGGACTGGGTCCTACGAGCAGTACTTC,CSVDSGTGSYEQYF